Presented here are 12 T cell receptor beta chains from one specimen sequenced in a study of technical replicates of blood from a few donors. The method was immunoSEQ multiplex PCR; TCRdb's version includes in-frame clones alone and lacks a portion of them. The repertoire has around 63,000 clones, roughly 98% of them found once; the top ten carry 0.16%. The sequenced sample was T cells isolated from PBMCs. All receptors derive from a human donor in good health.

The rearrangement joins TRBV27 to TRBJ1-1; possibly TRBD1 for D (5 bases). The CDR3 consists of 14 residues. In germline, CDR1 is MNHEY, CDR2 SMNVEV (reference sequence). V lost 6 bases and J 0 bases, leaving 11 bases between the germline ends. The CDR3 DNA is TGTGCCAGCAGCCTCGGGGGATTGAACACTGAAGCTTTCTTT. Translated: CASSLGGLNTEAFF.

The gene calls are TRBV4-1 and TRBJ2-7; D may be TRBD2 (7 bases). Trimming left V 5 bases short and J 6 bases short, with 14 bases between. The CDR3 sequence is 13 residues long. Germline CDR1 and CDR2: MGHRA and YSYEKL. CDR3 nucleotides: TGCGCCAGCAGCGCCACAGGGAGGGGCGAGCAGTACTTC. The encoded protein is CASSATGRGEQYF.

This clone has only one observation. The chain couples TRBV5-1 to TRBJ2-7; possibly TRBD1 for D (6 bases). The CDR3 has 13 amino acids. V was pared by 4 bases and J by 2 bases, with 10 bases between. The germline V gene has CDR1 SGHRS and CDR2 YFSETQ. The CDR3 here is CASSPGTTYEQYF. The DNA of the CDR3 is TGCGCCAGCAGCCCAGGGACAACCTACGAGCAGTACTTC.

CDR3 DNA sequence: TGCAGCGTGACGTCTGGCGGGGGGGGAGATACGCAGTATTTT. Translation gives CSVTSGGGGDTQYF. The rearrangement links TRBV29-1 to TRBJ2-3, with TRBD2 matching 9 bases. The CDR3 is made up of 14 amino acids. Germline assignment: CDR1 SQVTM and CDR2 ANQGSEA. The V segment lost 6 bases and the J segment 5 bases; nucleotides outside the gene matches: 9.

The J gene is TRBJ1-4, the V gene TRBV11-2, with 7 bases that match TRBD1. The J segment lost 6 bases and the V segment lost 1 base, leaving 2 bases of the junction unmatched. The CDR3 totals 14 residues. From germline, CDR1 is SGHAT and CDR2 FQNNGV. The CDR3 sequence: CASSLGQGHEKLFF. CDR3 bases: TGTGCCAGCAGCTTAGGACAGGGTCATGAAAAACTGTTTTTT.

This clone has only one observation. The chain has TRBV4-2 and TRBJ1-2; D unresolved. This CDR3 is 14 amino acids long. V lost 0 bases, J lost 9 bases, and 14 bases lay in between. CDR1 and CDR2 from the germline V gene are LGHNA and YNFKEQ. CDR3 DNA: TGTGCCAGCAGCCAAGATCGAGACGGGGAATGCTACACCTTC. It is translated as CASSQDRDGECYTF.

The count of this clone is one. The CDR3 coding sequence is TGTGCCAGTAGCCCACAGGGGATGGCCAATCAGCCCCAGCATTTT. This codes for CASSPQGMANQPQHF. The chain carries TRBV19 and TRBJ1-5, with 7 bases lining up with TRBD1. The CDR3 sequence is 15 residues long. After removal of 6 bases from V and 3 bases from J, the junction contained 8 bases not matched to a gene. CDR1 LNHDA and CDR2 SQIVND come from the germline V gene (reference sequence).

The J gene is TRBJ2-1, the V gene TRBV5-1; a weak D match, TRBD1 (6 bases). Trimming stripped 4 bases from V and 4 bases from J, with 15 bases between. The V gene's germline CDR1 is SGHRS and CDR2 YFSETQ. The CDR3 sequence is 15 residues long. CDR3 residues: CASSVGTTQYNEQFF. CDR3 bases: TGCGCCAGCAGCGTAGGGACAACTCAATACAATGAGCAGTTCTTC.

This clone was detected once. J is TRBJ2-4 and V is TRBV6-5; a possible D gene is TRBD2 (6 bases). Trimming cost V 6 bases and J 0 bases, with 12 bases left between them. The germline CDR1 and CDR2 sequences are MNHEY and SVGAGI. The CDR3 loop spans 15 amino acids. The CDR3 DNA follows: TGTGCCAGCAGGATTTCGGGACTAGCCAAAAACATTCAGTACTTC. Its translation: CASRISGLAKNIQYF.

This rearrangement joins TRBV2 to TRBJ2-1, with 7 nucleotides matching TRBD2. CDR3 length: 14 residues. Per germline, CDR1 SNHLY and CDR2 FYNNEI. V was clipped by 5 bases and J by 9 bases; unmatched bases: 10. CDR3 bases: TGTGCCAGCAGTTCCTCTGGGGGGGGTGGTGAGCAGTTCTTC. Protein product: CASSSSGGGGEQFF.

V and J are TRBV9 and TRBJ2-1; 7 positions match TRBD2. The germline V gene has CDR1 SGDLS and CDR2 YYNGEE. V lost 3 bases to trimming and J lost 7 bases; unmatched junction nucleotides: 10. This CDR3 is 15 amino acids long. Here the CDR3 reads CASSAGYGRQNEQFF. In DNA, the CDR3 is TGTGCCAGCAGCGCGGGATACGGGAGGCAAAATGAGCAGTTCTTC.

V usage is TRBV18 and J usage is TRBJ1-4; D unresolved. This CDR3 spans 15 amino acids. Trimming pared 3 bases from V and 4 bases from J, leaving 12 bases between. The germline V gene has CDR1 KGHSH and CDR2 LQKENI. Here the CDR3 reads CASSPQQPLNEKLFF. CDR3 sequence (DNA): TGTGCCAGCTCACCCCAACAGCCACTTAATGAAAAACTGTTTTTT.